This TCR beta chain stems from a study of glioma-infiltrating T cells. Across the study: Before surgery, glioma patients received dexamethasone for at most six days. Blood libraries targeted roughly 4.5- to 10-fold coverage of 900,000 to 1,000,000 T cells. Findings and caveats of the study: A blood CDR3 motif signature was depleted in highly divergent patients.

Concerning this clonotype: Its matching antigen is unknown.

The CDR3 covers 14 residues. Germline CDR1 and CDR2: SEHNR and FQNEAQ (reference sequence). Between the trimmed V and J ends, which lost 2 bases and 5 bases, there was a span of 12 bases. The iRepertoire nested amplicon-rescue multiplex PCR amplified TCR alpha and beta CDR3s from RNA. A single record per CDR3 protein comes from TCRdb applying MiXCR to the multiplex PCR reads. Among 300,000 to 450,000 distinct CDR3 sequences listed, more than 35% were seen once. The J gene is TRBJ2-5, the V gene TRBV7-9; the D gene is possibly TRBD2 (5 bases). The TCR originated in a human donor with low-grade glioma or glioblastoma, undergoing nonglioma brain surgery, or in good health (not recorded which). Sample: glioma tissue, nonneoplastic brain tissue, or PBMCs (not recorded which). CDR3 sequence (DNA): TGTGCCAGCAGCTTATCCGGGATTGGGGAGACCCAGTACTTC. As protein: CASSLSGIGETQYF.